This is a list of T cell receptor beta chains from one sample in a study of blood T cell repertoires in COVID-19. The method was immunoSEQ multiplex PCR; TCRdb's version includes in-frame clones alone and lacks a portion of them. This table holds about 200,000 clones, roughly 86% found once. Sequencing was performed on peripheral blood. The receptors come from a man aged 55 to 70 with acute or convalescent COVID-19. The conserved cysteine and the conserved F or W are not part of the CDR3 here. The size entry is marked missing in some rows and otherwise reads once, few, many or a size class.

j_gene | abundance | v_gene | CDR3aa
TRBJ2-5 | . | TRBV11-3 | ASSSGGWDQETQY
TRBJ2-1 | . | TRBV6-5 | ASSWGGPRSNEQF
TRBJ1-2 | . | TRBV7-2 | ASSPFGGLRGYT
TRBJ2-5 | once | TRBV14 | ASSQDQFGLAGTRGTQY
TRBJ1-2 | once | TRBV11-2 | ASSSHRLTGPAYGYT
TRBJ2-5 | once | TRBV6-1 | ASSEGRQEGPKETQY
TRBJ1-2 | . | TRBV6-6 | ASSYSNRDGYT
TRBJ2-5 | . | TRBV2 | ASSVGRVETQY
TRBJ2-1 | . | TRBV2 | ASSGTSGNNEQF
TRBJ2-6 | . | TRBV2 | ASSEGLLRWANVLT
TRBJ1-3 | . | TRBV3-1/TRBV3-2 | ASSPPPRGTGNTIY
TRBJ2-1 | . | TRBV4-1 | ASSHPSGGAVNYNEQF
TRBJ2-5 | . | TRBV7-6 | ASSPLRVETQY
TRBJ2-7 | . | TRBV25-1 | ASSDIPDYEQY
TRBJ2-2 | . | TRBV9 | ASSVASPNTGELF
TRBJ2-3 | . | TRBV5-1 | ASSLDGAAGSTDTQY
TRBJ1-6 | . | TRBV5-1 | ASSLMAGRGNSPLH
TRBJ2-7 | . | TRBV19 | ASSKTGRFDEQY
TRBJ1-3 | . | TRBV19 | ASSITGSGNTIY
TRBJ2-1 | . | TRBV11-2 | ASSNRDRGNHNEQF
TRBJ2-2 | . | TRBV28 | ASSPSGASALTGELF
TRBJ2-2 | . | TRBV5-1 | ASSWTSGPGELF
TRBJ1-2 | few | TRBV6-5 | ASSPIRGLHYGYT
TRBJ2-7 | . | TRBV21-1 | ASSKRGDRGEDEQY
TRBJ2-7 | . | TRBV19 | ASSPSTGNEQY
TRBJ2-7 | . | TRBV10-3 | AIRNSAGGHSYEQY
TRBJ1-1 | . | TRBV14 | ASSRQTGERTEAF
TRBJ1-6 | . | TRBV6-5 | ASILDRGLSPLH
TRBJ1-5 | . | TRBV19 | ASTPGGRSQPQH
TRBJ2-2 | . | TRBV19 | ASSIGGGELF
TRBJ2-7 | . | TRBV3-1/TRBV3-2 | ASSQDLHEQY
TRBJ1-5 | few | TRBV7-2 | ASSFGERNQPQH
TRBJ2-3 | few | TRBV6-2/TRBV6-3 | ASSKLAGGTD
TRBJ1-2 | . | TRBV27 | ASSSGMKTNYGYT
TRBJ2-4 | . | TRBV6-6 | ASIGQGNIQY
TRBJ1-2 | . | TRBV29-1 | SVWKDYYT
TRBJ2-3 | many | TRBV27 | ASSSRGTDTQY
TRBJ2-5 | . | TRBV5-4 | ASSPGALAGVQETQY
TRBJ2-2 | . | TRBV11-2 | ASSLGLISNTGELF
TRBJ2-4 | . | TRBV6-6 | ASSPGLAGALAKNIQY
TRBJ2-1 | . | TRBV4-3 | ASSQDSRTSEQF
TRBJ1-2 | many | TRBV9 | ASSGHGGYT
TRBJ1-1 | . | TRBV6-2/TRBV6-3 | ASSWDRGTVNTEAF
TRBJ1-1 | . | TRBV19 | ASTERGKNTEAF
TRBJ1-1 | . | TRBV2 | ASRVGGLEAF
TRBJ1-2 | . | TRBV3-1/TRBV3-2 | ASSHRDRSLRGYT
TRBJ1-5 | . | TRBV6-2/TRBV6-3 | ASSSQWGLEPQH
TRBJ2-1 | . | TRBV6-1 | ASSEAGAGYNEQF
TRBJ1-1 | . | TRBV7-6 | ASSVNTEAF
TRBJ1-2 | . | TRBV6-4 | ASSDTSGGTYGYT
TRBJ1-6 | few | TRBV30 | AWEEGTGGRSPLH
TRBJ2-5 | . | TRBV2 | ASTTPLGGSETQY
TRBJ2-7 | . | TRBV5-6 | ASFGTSGVSSYEQY
TRBJ1-2 | . | TRBV4-3 | ASSQARTGFYPYGYT
TRBJ2-5 | . | TRBV7-2 | ASSLVSLAGEETQY
TRBJ2-3 | . | TRBV5-6 | ASSLNGLYFTDTQY
TRBJ1-1 | . | TRBV2 | ASRVDRGTEAF
TRBJ1-5 | many | TRBV5-1 | ASRLTPQDGQPQH
TRBJ2-6 | . | TRBV10-3 | AIRGASGANVLT